Sequencing of this T cell receptor beta chain was carried out in a study of CXCR3-negative and CXCR3-positive naive CD8 T cells. With regard to this clonotype: The antigen is undetermined.

The germline V gene has CDR1 SEHNR and CDR2 FQNEAQ (reference sequence). The CDR3 is 15 residues long. Whole-study results and caveats: Surface CD5 looked about the same in the naive subsets, so the authors worked out TCR strength from TRB CDR3 properties. More hydrophobic TRB CDR3s occurred in CXCR3-positive than in CXCR3-negative naive cells.

cDNA libraries for TRB were generated by 5' RACE incorporating UMI labels. TCRdb processed the 5' RACE reads again and assigns one entry to each CDR3 protein, with no DNA. The listing contains 50,000 to 65,000 distinct CDR3 sequences. Using triplicate sorts, some 300,000 cells were collected each time from every CD8+ T cell subset. Naive CD8+ T cells displayed a CD45RO-CCR7+CD27+CD95- phenotype. Sequencing used naive CXCR3+ CD8+ T cells from blood. As for subset: CD45RO-CCR7+CD27+CD95- naive CD8+ T cells expressing CXCR3 (TNR3+). The V gene is TRBV7-9, the J gene TRBJ1-4; with no DNA, the TCRdb D assignment of TRBD1 cannot be verified. This sequence was found in a human donor in good health. Some clones in this sample may be carry-over from other donors' samples. Here the CDR3 reads CASNTARDSNEKLFF.